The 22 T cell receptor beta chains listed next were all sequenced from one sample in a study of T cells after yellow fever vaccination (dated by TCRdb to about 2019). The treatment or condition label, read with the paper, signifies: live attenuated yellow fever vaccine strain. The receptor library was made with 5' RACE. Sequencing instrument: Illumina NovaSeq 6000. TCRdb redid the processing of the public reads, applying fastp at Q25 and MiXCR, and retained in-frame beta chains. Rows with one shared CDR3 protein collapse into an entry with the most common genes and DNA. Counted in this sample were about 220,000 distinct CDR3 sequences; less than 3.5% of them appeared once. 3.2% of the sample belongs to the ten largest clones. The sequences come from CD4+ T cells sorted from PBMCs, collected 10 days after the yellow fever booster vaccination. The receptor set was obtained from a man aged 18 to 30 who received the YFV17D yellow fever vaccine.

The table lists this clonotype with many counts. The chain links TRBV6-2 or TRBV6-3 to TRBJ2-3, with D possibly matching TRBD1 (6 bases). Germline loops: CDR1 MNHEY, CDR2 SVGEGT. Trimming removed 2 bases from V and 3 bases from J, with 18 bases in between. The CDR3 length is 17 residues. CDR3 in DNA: TGTGCCAGCAGTTACACCCTAGGACAGATTGGAACAGATACGCAGTATTTT. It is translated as CASSYTLGQIGTDTQYF.

The CDR3 here is CASSERDGFYEQYF. The CDR3 DNA reads as TGTGCCAGCAGTGAGAGGGATGGATTTTACGAGCAGTACTTC. V and J are TRBV6-1 and TRBJ2-7; possible D gene TRBD2, 5 bases. From germline, CDR1 is MNHNS and CDR2 SASEGT. CDR3 length: 14 residues. Trimming removed 3 bases at V and 4 bases at J, with 13 bases between.

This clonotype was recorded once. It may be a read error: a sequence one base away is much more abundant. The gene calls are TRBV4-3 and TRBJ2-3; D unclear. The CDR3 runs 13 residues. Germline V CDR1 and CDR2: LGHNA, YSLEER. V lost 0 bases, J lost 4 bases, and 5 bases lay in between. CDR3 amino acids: CASSQDWSDTQYF. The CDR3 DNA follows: TGCGCCAGCAGCCAAGATTGGTCAGATACGCAGTATTTT.

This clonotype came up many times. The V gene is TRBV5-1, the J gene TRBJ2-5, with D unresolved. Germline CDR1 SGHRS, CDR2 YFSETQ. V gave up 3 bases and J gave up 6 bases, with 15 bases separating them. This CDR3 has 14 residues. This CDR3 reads CASSWGSGRQTQYF. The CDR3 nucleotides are TGCGCCAGCAGCTGGGGTTCCGGTCGCCAGACCCAGTACTTC.

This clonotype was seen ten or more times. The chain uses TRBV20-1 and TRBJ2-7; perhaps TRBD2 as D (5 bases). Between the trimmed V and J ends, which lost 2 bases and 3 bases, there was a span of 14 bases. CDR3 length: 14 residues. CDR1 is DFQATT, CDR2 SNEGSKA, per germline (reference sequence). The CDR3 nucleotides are TGCAGTGCTAGACCTGTGGACTCGCGCTACGAGCAGTACGTC. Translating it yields CSARPVDSRYEQYV.

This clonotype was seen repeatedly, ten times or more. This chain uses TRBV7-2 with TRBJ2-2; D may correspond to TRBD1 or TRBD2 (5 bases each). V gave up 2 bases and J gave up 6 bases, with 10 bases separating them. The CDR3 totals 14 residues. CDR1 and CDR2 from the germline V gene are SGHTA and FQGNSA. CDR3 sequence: CASSLLGAAGELFF. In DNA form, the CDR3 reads TGTGCCAGCAGCTTACTCGGGGCCGCCGGGGAGCTGTTTTTT.

As DNA, the CDR3 is TGTGCCAGCAGCCGCGGGAGGGCAGGCTCCTACGAGCAGTACTTC. It is translated as CASSRGRAGSYEQYF. The rearrangement joins TRBV7-8 to TRBJ2-7; 9 positions agree with TRBD2. This CDR3 is built from 15 residues. The germline V gene has CDR1 SGHVS and CDR2 FQNEAQ. Unmatched junction bases numbered 5, after V lost 5 bases and J lost 0 bases.

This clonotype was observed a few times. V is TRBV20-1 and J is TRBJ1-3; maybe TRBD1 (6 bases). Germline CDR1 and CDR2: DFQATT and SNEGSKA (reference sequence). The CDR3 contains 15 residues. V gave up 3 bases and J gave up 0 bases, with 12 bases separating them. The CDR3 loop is CSARPRGYSGNTIYF. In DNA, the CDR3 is TGCAGTGCTAGGCCGAGGGGGTACTCTGGAAACACCATATATTTT.

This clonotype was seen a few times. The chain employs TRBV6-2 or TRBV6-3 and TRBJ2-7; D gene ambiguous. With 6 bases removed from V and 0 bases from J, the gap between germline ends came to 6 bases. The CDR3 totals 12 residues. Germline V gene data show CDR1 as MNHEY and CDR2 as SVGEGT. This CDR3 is CASRVSSYEQYV. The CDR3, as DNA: TGTGCCAGCAGGGTCAGCTCCTACGAGCAGTACGTC.

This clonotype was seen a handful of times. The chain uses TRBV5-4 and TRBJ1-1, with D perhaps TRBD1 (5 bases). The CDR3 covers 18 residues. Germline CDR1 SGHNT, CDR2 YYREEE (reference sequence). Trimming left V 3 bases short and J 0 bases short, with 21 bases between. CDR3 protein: CASSWGGSSGTVNTEAFF. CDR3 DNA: TGTGCCAGCAGCTGGGGAGGATCGTCGGGGACGGTGAACACTGAAGCTTTCTTT.

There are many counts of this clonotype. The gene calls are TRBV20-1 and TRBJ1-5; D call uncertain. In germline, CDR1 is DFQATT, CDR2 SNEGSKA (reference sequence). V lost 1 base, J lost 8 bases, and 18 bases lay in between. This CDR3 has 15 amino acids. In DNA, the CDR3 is TGCAGTGCTAGAGGCCTATCGGACGGGAAAGAGCCCCAGCATTTT. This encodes CSARGLSDGKEPQHF.

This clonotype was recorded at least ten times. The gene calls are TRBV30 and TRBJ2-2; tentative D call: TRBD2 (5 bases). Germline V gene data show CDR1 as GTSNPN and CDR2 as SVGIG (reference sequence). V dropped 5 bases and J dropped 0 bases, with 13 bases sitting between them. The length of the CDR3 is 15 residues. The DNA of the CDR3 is TGTGCCTGGGCCCTGAAGGGAGCGAACACCGGGGAGCTGTTTTTT. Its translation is CAWALKGANTGELFF.

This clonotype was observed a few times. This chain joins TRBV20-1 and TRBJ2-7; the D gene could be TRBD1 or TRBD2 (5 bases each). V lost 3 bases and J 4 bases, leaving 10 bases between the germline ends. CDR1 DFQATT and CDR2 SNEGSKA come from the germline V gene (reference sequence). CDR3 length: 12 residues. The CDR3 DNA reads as TGCAGTGCTAGCCGAGGGGTGTACGAGCAGTACTTC. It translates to CSASRGVYEQYF.

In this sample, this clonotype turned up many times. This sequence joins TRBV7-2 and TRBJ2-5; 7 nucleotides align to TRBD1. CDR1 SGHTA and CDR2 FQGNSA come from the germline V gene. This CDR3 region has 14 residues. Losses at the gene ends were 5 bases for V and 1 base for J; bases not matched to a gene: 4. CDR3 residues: CASSQQGSQETQYF. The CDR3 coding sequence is TGTGCCAGCAGCCAACAGGGGTCCCAAGAGACCCAGTACTTC.

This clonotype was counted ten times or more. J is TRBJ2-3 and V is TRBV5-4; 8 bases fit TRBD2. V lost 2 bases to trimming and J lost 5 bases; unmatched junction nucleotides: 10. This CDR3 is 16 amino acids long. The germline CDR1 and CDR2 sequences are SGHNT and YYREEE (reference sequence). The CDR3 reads CASSFWNGGAGDTQYF. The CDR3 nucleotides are TGTGCCAGCAGCTTCTGGAACGGGGGGGCTGGAGATACGCAGTATTTT. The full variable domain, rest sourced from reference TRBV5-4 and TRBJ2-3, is ETGVTQSPTHLIKTRGQQVTLRCSSQSGHNTVSWYQQALGQGPQFIFQYYREEENGRGNFPPRFSGLQFPNYSSELNVNALELDDSALYLCASSFWNGGAGDTQYFGPGTRLTVL.

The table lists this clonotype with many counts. CDR3 loop: CASSVNSPGAGTDTQYF. The CDR3, as DNA: TGTGCCAGCAGCGTCAACTCGCCGGGGGCCGGCACAGATACGCAGTATTTT. The chain joins TRBV7-2 to TRBJ2-3; either TRBD1 or TRBD2 may supply D (6 bases each). Trimming stripped 5 bases from V and 1 base from J, with 19 bases between. The CDR3 length is 17 residues. Per the germline V gene, CDR1 is SGHTA and CDR2 is FQGNSA.

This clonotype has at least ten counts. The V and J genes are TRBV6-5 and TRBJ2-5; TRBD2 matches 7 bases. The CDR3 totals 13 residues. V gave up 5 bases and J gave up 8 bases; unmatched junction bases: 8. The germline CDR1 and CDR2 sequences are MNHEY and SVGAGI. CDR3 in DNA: TGTGCCAGCAGTAGCGGGGTAGGGAGAACCCAGTACTTC. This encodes CASSSGVGRTQYF.

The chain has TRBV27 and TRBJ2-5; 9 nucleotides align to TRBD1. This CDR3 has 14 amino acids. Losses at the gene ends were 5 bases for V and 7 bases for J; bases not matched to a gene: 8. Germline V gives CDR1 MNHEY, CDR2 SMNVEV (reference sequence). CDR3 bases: TGTGCCAGCAGTGCGGACAGGGGTAGGGGGACCCAGTACTTC. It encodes CASSADRGRGTQYF.

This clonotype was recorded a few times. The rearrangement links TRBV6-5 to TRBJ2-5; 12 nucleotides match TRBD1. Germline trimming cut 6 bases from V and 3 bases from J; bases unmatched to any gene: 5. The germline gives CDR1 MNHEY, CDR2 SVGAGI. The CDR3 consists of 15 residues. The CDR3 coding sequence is TGTGCCAGCAGACGGGACAGGGGGCGTGAAGAGACCCAGTACTTC. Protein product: CASRRDRGREETQYF.

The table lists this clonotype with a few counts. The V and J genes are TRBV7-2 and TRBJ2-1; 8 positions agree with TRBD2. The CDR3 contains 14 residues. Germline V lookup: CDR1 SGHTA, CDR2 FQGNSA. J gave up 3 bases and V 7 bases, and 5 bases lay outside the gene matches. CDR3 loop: CASTQAGGYNEQFF. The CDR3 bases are TGTGCCAGCACCCAGGCGGGGGGCTACAATGAGCAGTTCTTC.

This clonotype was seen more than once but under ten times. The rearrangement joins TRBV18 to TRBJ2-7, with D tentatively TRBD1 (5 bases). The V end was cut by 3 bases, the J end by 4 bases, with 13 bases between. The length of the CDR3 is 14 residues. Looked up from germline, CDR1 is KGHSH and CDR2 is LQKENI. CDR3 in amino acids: CASSPAGWGYEQYV. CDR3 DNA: TGTGCCAGCTCACCGGCAGGGTGGGGTTACGAGCAGTACGTC.

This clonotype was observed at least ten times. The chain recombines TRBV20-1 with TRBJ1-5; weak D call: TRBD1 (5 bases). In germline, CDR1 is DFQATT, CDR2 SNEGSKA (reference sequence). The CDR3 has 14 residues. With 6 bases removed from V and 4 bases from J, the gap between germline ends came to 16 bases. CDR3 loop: CSAYPGTGNQPQHF. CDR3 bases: TGCAGTGCATATCCCGGGACGGGAAATCAGCCCCAGCATTTT.